The 30 T cell receptor beta chains in this list originate from one sample, sequenced in a study of T cell responses to AZD1222 COVID-19 vaccine (dated by TCRdb to the early 2020s). In the paper's terms, the time point label means: about 28 days (+/-7) after the second vaccine dose. Receptor amplification or capture employed the immunoSEQ multiplex PCR assay. What TCRdb holds here is the immuneACCESS table cut down to in-frame rearrangements. Part of the clones is not present; checked against another copy, under half of the missing clones reflect an unresolved V gene, and the others are unexplained. The sample table lists 160,000 or so clones, 88% of them with a count of one. Of the sample, 4% to 5.5% falls within the top ten clones. The sequenced sample was peripheral blood, obtained 28 days after the second AZD1222 dose. The receptors derive from an adult who received the AZD1222 COVID-19 vaccine.

Only a few counts were recorded for this clone. The chain uses TRBV6-1 and TRBJ1-5; tentative D call: TRBD1 (5 bases). The germline V and J ends were trimmed by 2 bases and 7 bases, with 12 bases remaining between them. The length of the CDR3 is 14 residues. Germline CDR1 is MNHNS and CDR2 is SASEGT. The CDR3 region is CASSEWGGGQPQHF. CDR3 sequence (DNA): TGTGCCAGCAGTGAATGGGGCGGAGGGCAGCCCCAGCATTTT.

On this clone itself: At one of its ends the junction is not consistent with the germline gene, which may arise from a read error. V is TRBV9 and J is TRBJ1-1; TRBD1 might be the D (6 bases). CDR1 is SGDLS, CDR2 YYNGEE, per germline. This CDR3 region has 12 residues. CDR3 sequence: CASSLMTGSPVF. The CDR3 bases are TGTGCCAGCAGCTTAATGACAGGATCCCCTGTCTTT.

This clone has just one count. This chain connects TRBV6-5 to TRBJ1-6; D uncertain. V dropped 0 bases and J dropped 14 bases, with 17 bases sitting between them. The CDR3 runs to 15 residues. Per germline, CDR1 MNHEY and CDR2 SVGAGI. The chain's CDR3 is CASSYSILGIRTLHF. Here the CDR3 DNA reads TGTGCCAGCAGTTACTCGATTCTGGGGATTAGGACCCTCCACTTT.

The V call is TRBV4-3, the J call TRBJ1-5; D is ambiguous. The germline V gene has CDR1 LGHNA and CDR2 YSLEER. V lost 0 bases and J 6 bases, leaving 9 bases between the germline ends. This CDR3 comprises 14 residues. Here the CDR3 reads CASSQEGGPQPQHF. In DNA, the CDR3 is TGCGCCAGCAGCCAAGAAGGAGGGCCTCAGCCCCAGCATTTT.

Ten or more counts support this clone. The J gene is TRBJ2-1, the V gene TRBV10-1; no firm D call. This CDR3 contains 14 residues. Germline V gives CDR1 WNHNN, CDR2 SYGVQD (reference sequence). Trimming took 2 bases from V and 6 from J, leaving 11 bases between them. The CDR3 spells CASSEGVPGNEQFF. The CDR3 coding sequence is TGCGCCAGCAGTGAGGGGGTGCCTGGCAATGAGCAGTTCTTC.

CDR3 sequence (DNA): TGTGCCAGCAGCGTCCGACAGGGGTCCTCTTATGGCTACACCTTC. Translated, it gives CASSVRQGSSYGYTF. The rearrangement joins TRBV11-1 to TRBJ1-2; 8 bases are a match to TRBD1. CDR1 is SGHAT and CDR2 is FQDESV in the germline V gene (reference sequence). V was clipped by 5 bases and J by 5 bases; unmatched bases: 10. The length of the CDR3 is 15 residues.

The chain has TRBV3-1 (or the pseudogene TRBV3-2) and TRBJ1-2; D is unresolved. The CDR3 has 13 residues. Per germline, CDR1 LGHDT and CDR2 YNNKEL (reference sequence). V lost 1 base to trimming and J lost 5 bases, with 8 bases between them. In DNA form, the CDR3 reads TGTGCCAGCAGCCAAGCCACTACGTATGGCTACACCTTC. Translating gives CASSQATTYGYTF.

As DNA, the CDR3 is TGTGCCAGCAGCTTAGCGCTCGACGAGCAGTACTTC. It codes for CASSLALDEQYF. The gene calls are TRBV7-9 and TRBJ2-7; D gene uncertain. CDR3 length: 12 amino acids. Germline-derived CDR1 and CDR2 are SEHNR and FQNEAQ (reference sequence). The V end was cut by 0 bases, the J end by 5 bases, with 5 bases between.

The rearrangement uses TRBV25-1 and TRBJ1-6; no clear D gene. V shed 3 bases and J shed 0 bases, with 3 bases lying between them. Per germline, CDR1 MGHDK and CDR2 SYGVNS. The CDR3 totals 14 residues. CDR3 DNA sequence: TGTGCCAGCAGTGATCTCTCCTATAATTCACCCCTCCACTTT. Its translation is CASSDLSYNSPLHF.

The chain carries TRBV25-1 and TRBJ2-7; TRBD1 matches 9 bases. This CDR3 is 12 amino acids long. The trim removed 7 bases at V and 5 bases at J, leaving 3 bases unmatched. Per the germline V gene, CDR1 is MGHDK and CDR2 is SYGVNS. The CDR3 nucleotides read TGTGCCAGCAACAGGGGGCCGGACGAGCAGTACTTC. It translates to CASNRGPDEQYF.

This chain links TRBV18 with TRBJ1-2; 8 bases line up with TRBD1. This CDR3 comprises 15 residues. Germline CDR1 KGHSH, CDR2 LQKENI. The junction had 6 bases not matched to a gene; V was cut back by 4 bases and J by 2 bases. The CDR3 coding sequence is TGTGCCAGCTCACAATCTGACAGGGGAAACTATGGCTACACCTTC. It encodes CASSQSDRGNYGYTF. Filled out from reference TRBV18 and TRBJ1-2, the complete variable domain reads NAGVMQNPRHLVRRRGQEARLRCSPMKGHSHVYWYRQLPEEGLKFMVYLQKENIIDESGMPKERFSAEFPKEGPSILRIQQVVRGDSAAYFCASSQSDRGNYGYTFGSGTRLTVV.

This clone occurred once. The chain links TRBV4-1 to TRBJ2-7; D not certain. Germline loops: CDR1 MGHRA, CDR2 YSYEKL. This CDR3 is 14 amino acids long. V lost 4 bases and J 6 bases, leaving 16 bases between the germline ends. The CDR3 DNA sequence: TGCGCCAGCAGCCTCAACAAAGCCTCCCCCGAGCAGTACTTC. Translated: CASSLNKASPEQYF.

This clone was detected only once. The genes are TRBV18 and TRBJ1-5; maybe TRBD1 (6 bases). The germline V gene has CDR1 KGHSH and CDR2 LQKENI. The CDR3 is made up of 15 amino acids. The V end was cut by 5 bases, the J end by 4 bases, with 15 bases between. CDR3 sequence: CASSSTDSVNQPQHF. CDR3 coding DNA: TGTGCCAGCTCATCTACGGACAGCGTTAATCAGCCCCAGCATTTT.

The chain uses TRBV21-1 and TRBJ2-7; TRBD1 was called by the table and not checked on the DNA. TRBV21-1 is noted as a pseudogene. The CDR3 contains 14 residues. The chain's CDR3 is CARPKGTERGEQYF. The CDR3 DNA sequence: TGTGCCAGGCCAAAGGGGACAGAAAGGGGGGAGCAGTACTTC.

V and J are TRBV7-6 and TRBJ2-2, with 8 nucleotides matching TRBD1. J gave up 3 bases and V 5 bases, and 8 bases lay outside the gene matches. Germline lookup yields CDR1 SGHVS and CDR2 FNYEAQ. This CDR3 has 16 amino acids. The CDR3, as DNA: TGTGCCAGCAGCCAGACAGGGGACGCCTACACCGGGGAGCTGTTTTTT. Translating gives CASSQTGDAYTGELFF.

The rearrangement joins TRBV27 to TRBJ2-7; 7 bases line up with TRBD1. With V trimmed by 10 bases and J by 0 bases, 6 bases remained unmatched. Germline lookup yields CDR1 MNHEY and CDR2 SMNVEV (reference sequence). This CDR3 contains 13 residues. Here the CDR3 reads CATCRTGSYEQYF. CDR3 nucleotide sequence: TGTGCCACCTGCCGGACAGGCTCCTACGAGCAGTACTTC.

The V call is TRBV5-4, the J call TRBJ2-4; perhaps TRBD2 as D (6 bases). V was pared by 4 bases and J by 10 bases, with 15 bases between. CDR3 length: 13 residues. Germline CDR1 reads SGHNT; CDR2 reads YYREEE (reference sequence). For the CDR3, the DNA is TGTGCCAGCAGCCCCCCGGAGGGTAAGATTCAGTACTTC. Translation: CASSPPEGKIQYF.

The chain couples TRBV12-2 to TRBJ2-7. TRBV12-2 is a pseudogene locus. The CDR3 totals 16 residues. This CDR3 is CASRLGPDEGSYEQYF. The CDR3, as DNA: TGTGCAAGTCGCTTAGGTCCGGACGAAGGCTCCTACGAGCAGTACTTC.

The genes are TRBV15 and TRBJ1-2, with D unclear. CDR3 length: 13 amino acids. The V gene lost 4 bases and the J gene lost 6 bases, with 12 bases spanning the gap. The germline V gene has CDR1 LNHNV and CDR2 YYDKDF (reference sequence). CDR3 in amino acids: CATSTYDTNGYTF. The CDR3, as DNA: TGTGCCACCAGCACCTACGACACGAATGGCTACACCTTC. The whole variable domain, filled in from reference TRBV15 and TRBJ1-2, reads DAMVIQNPRYQVTQFGKPVTLSCSQTLNHNVMYWYQQKSSQAPKLLFHYYDKDFNNEADTPDNFQSRRPNTSFCFLDIRSPGLGDTAMYLCATSTYDTNGYTFGSGTRLTVV.

This clone was found a few times. The chain uses TRBV9 and TRBJ1-2, with TRBD1 matching 7 bases. V shed 0 bases, J shed 4 bases, and the junction held 3 bases outside the gene matches. The CDR3 runs 14 residues. Germline CDR1 SGDLS, CDR2 YYNGEE. In nucleotides, the CDR3 is TGTGCCAGCAGCGTAGACAGGGGAGCCTATGGCTACACCTTC. Its protein is CASSVDRGAYGYTF.

This sequence joins TRBV6-2 or TRBV6-3 and TRBJ2-7; D call uncertain. Deletions cut 4 bases from V and 6 bases from J, with 22 bases between. The CDR3 sequence is 16 residues long. Germline values: CDR1 MNHEY, CDR2 SVGEGT. CDR3 residues: CASSSFTGLPTGEQYF. The CDR3 region has the DNA TGTGCCAGCAGTTCTTTTACCGGGCTCCCCACCGGCGAGCAGTACTTC.

This rearrangement joins TRBV3-1 (or the pseudogene TRBV3-2) to TRBJ1-5, with D possibly matching TRBD1 (5 bases). V shed 1 base and J shed 9 bases, with 10 bases lying between them. The CDR3 extends over 13 amino acids. The germline CDR1 and CDR2 sequences are LGHDT and YNNKEL (reference sequence). In nucleotides, the CDR3 is TGTGCCAGCAGCCAAGGAGGGGTCGGGCCCCAGCATTTT. Protein sequence: CASSQGGVGPQHF.

The gene calls are TRBV9 and TRBJ1-1, with D hard to call. CDR1 is SGDLS, CDR2 YYNGEE, per germline. CDR3 length: 19 amino acids. Deletions cut 0 bases from V and 2 bases from J, with 23 bases between. The CDR3 region is CASSVASAGPGPLNTEAFF. CDR3 coding DNA: TGTGCCAGCAGCGTAGCCTCGGCGGGCCCTGGCCCTTTAAACACTGAAGCTTTCTTT.

V gene TRBV5-6 combines with J gene TRBJ1-2, with D uncertain. Germline V gene lookup returns CDR1 SGHDT and CDR2 YYEEEE. V was shortened by 0 bases and J by 4 bases, with 7 bases between the two germline ends. The CDR3 loop spans 13 amino acids. The CDR3 nucleotides are TGTGCCAGCAGCTTGGGGTCGATCTATGGCTACACCTTC. Protein: CASSLGSIYGYTF.

The chain combines TRBV5-1 with TRBJ2-7; TRBD1 is a possible D gene (6 bases). This CDR3 is 14 amino acids long. The germline V and J ends were trimmed by 2 bases and 2 bases, with 11 bases remaining between them. The V gene's germline CDR1 is SGHRS and CDR2 YFSETQ. The CDR3 DNA follows: TGCGCCAGCAGCTTAAGAACAGGGCCCTACGAGCAGTACTTC. Translating gives CASSLRTGPYEQYF.

The gene calls are TRBV28 and TRBJ2-7; no clear D gene. The V and J ends lost 3 bases and 4 bases respectively, with 16 bases between them. This CDR3 region has 15 residues. Germline V CDR1 and CDR2: MDHEN, SYDVKM. Written as DNA, the CDR3 is TGTGCCAGCAGTTTTGTGGGCCCACGGCAATACGAGCAGTACTTC. Residues: CASSFVGPRQYEQYF.

This clone was counted once. The chain employs TRBV21-1 and TRBJ1-3. TRBV21-1 is described as a pseudogene. There are 19 residues in the CDR3. This CDR3 is CASSRGTRGPNPGGNTIYF. The CDR3, as DNA: TGTGCCAGCAGCAGAGGCACTAGGGGCCCTAACCCCGGTGGAAACACCATATATTTT.

The rearrangement uses TRBV5-1 and TRBJ1-5; 7 nucleotides agree with TRBD1. Germline CDR1 is SGHRS and CDR2 is YFSETQ. After removal of 9 bases from V and 4 bases from J, the junction contained 7 bases not matched to a gene. The CDR3 is 13 residues long. This CDR3 is CATSEGANQPQHF. The DNA of the CDR3 is TGCGCCACCTCGGAGGGGGCAAATCAGCCCCAGCATTTT.

The V gene is TRBV2, the J gene TRBJ1-6; weak D call: TRBD1 (5 bases). Germline V gives CDR1 SNHLY, CDR2 FYNNEI. This CDR3 spans 13 amino acids. V was shortened by 3 bases and J by 7 bases, with 7 bases between the two germline ends. As DNA, the CDR3 is TGTGCCAGCAGTGACGGGGGAAATTCACCCCTCCACTTT. It yields the protein CASSDGGNSPLHF. Variable domain in full (rest from reference TRBV2 and TRBJ1-6): EPEVTQTPSHQVTQMGQEVILRCVPISNHLYFYWYRQILGQKVEFLVSFYNNEISEKSEIFDDQFSVERPDGSNFTLKIRSTKLEDSAMYFCASSDGGNSPLHFGNGTRLTVT.

CDR3 region: CASSPVGGGGPPMGQYF. In DNA form, the CDR3 reads TGTGCCAGCAGCCCGGTTGGTGGCGGGGGGCCACCCATGGGGCAGTATTTT. This rearrangement joins TRBV3-1 (or the pseudogene TRBV3-2) to TRBJ2-3; TRBD2 aligns across 8 bases. The length of the CDR3 is 17 residues. J lost 11 bases, V lost 4 bases, and 20 bases had no gene match. CDR1 and CDR2 from the germline V gene are LGHDT and YNNKEL (reference sequence).